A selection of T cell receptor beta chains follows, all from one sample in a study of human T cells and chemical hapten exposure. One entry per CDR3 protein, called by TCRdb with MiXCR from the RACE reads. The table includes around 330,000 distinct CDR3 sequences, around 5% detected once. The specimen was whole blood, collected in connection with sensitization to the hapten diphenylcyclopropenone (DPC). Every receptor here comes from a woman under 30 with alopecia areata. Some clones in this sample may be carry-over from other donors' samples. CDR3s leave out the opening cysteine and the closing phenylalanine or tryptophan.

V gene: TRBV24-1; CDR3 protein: ATSDPLGLEAF
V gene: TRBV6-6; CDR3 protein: ASSYGIDTQY
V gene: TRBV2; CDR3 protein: ASRDWDYTDTQY
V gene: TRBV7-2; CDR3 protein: ANRLGGNYGYT
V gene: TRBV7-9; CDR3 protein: ASNSKDEVGNTIY
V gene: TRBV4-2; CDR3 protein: ASSQGETTYEQY
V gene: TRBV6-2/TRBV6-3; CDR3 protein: ASSPPDRNYGYT
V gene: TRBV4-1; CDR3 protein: ASSQPDRDVHEQY
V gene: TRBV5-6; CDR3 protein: ASSPRGGLVEQY
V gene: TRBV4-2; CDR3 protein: ASSQDGGLTNEKLF